This T cell receptor beta chain was observed in a study of shared clonotypes between healthy human individuals (dated by TCRdb to between 2020 and 2021). About the full investigation: The cohort included a few men and a couple of women between 18 and 49 years of age. For each donor, CD4 naive and CD4 memory were each given three plates, CD8 naive was given two plates, and CD8 memory was given one plate. To estimate repertoire size and how much clonotype sharing occurs between individuals, the study deeply sequenced the blood TCR repertoires of 4 to 6 healthy adults. Libraries were prepared and TCR repertoires were sequenced by different laboratories using diverse techniques, in order to increase sequencing depth and limit assay-specific biases. Between about 0.9 and 10 billion PBMCs per donor were obtained by leukapheresis.

As regards this clone: No cognate antigen has been identified for it. No qualities accompany the bases; no much larger clone lies one base away.

General study outcomes and caveats: Incomplete sequencing was indicated by rarefaction of sorted-subset datasets, despite the large sequencing depth. Based on pairwise subsampling, the degree of clonotype sharing among donors was expected to be affected by sequencing depth. Sharing across a few donors was observed for around 5% of naive CD4, under 4% of naive CD8, 2% to 2.5% of memory CD4, and over 0.3% of memory CD8 clonotypes. Sampling was restricted to blood, and TCR repertoires in tissues likely differ from the TCR repertoires found in blood. Naive subsets generally had larger estimated clonotype richness than memory subsets. Compared with non-shared clonotypes, the clonotypes found in all four sorted-subset donors had higher generation probabilities. The small number of donors limited the genetic and exposure-history diversity represented.

Using the deep immunoSEQ assay, TCR CDR3 regions were amplified from genomic DNA by multiplex PCR. For each cell subset, the extracted genomic DNA was distributed evenly across all wells of several immunoSEQ 96-well plates, and each plate served as one replicate. For sorted subsets, each replicate PCR was loaded with approximately 0.2 ug genomic DNA, equivalent to some 27,000 T cell genomes. Purified libraries were quantified with a Qubit 3.0 fluorometer, sized on a Bioanalyzer 2100, and re-quantified with the KAPA Library Quantification kit. A separate single-read 150-cycle Illumina NextSeq 550 flow cell was used to sequence each immunoSEQ 96-well plate. The authors' analysis ran thus. Because only junctional sequences without quality scores were contained in the immunoSEQ output, filtering matching that applied to full-length reads could not be performed. Sequences were annotated with PyIR, a Python wrapper for IgBLAST v1.9, using IMGT germline references to assign V/J genes and CDR3. Reads were filtered out if the reads had weak V/J assignments (E-value above 1e-6), no CDR3, stop codons, out-of-frame junctions, or ambiguous translated residues. V3J clonotypes were defined as sequences sharing an identical inferred V gene, J gene, and CDR3 amino acid sequence. Percentage overlap between repertoires was computed as shared unique clonotypes divided by the size of the smaller repertoire. Richness of each repertoire was evaluated using RTK rarefaction, the Chao1 estimator, and Recon v2.1 estimates of unobserved clonotypes. Generation probabilities for all TCRbeta clonotypes obtained by the gDNA method from a handful of donors were computed using OLGA. Held by TCRdb, this immuneACCESS table contains in-frame sequences only and omits some clones. Under half of the omission traces to an unresolved V gene where checked; the cause of the rest is unknown. From that table come the V and J calls and clone size; the DNA was used to work out D and trimming. The sample table records more than 2 million clones; about 94% of these occur just once. The top ten constitute 0.85% to 1.2% of the sample.

V loses 8 bases of germline sequence and J loses 0 bases, and the interval between the two ends is 16 bases. The CDR3 measures 15 amino acids from cysteine to phenylalanine. Only the CDR3 DNA stays, 45 bases, in frame from base 1. For CDR1 and CDR2, the germline V gene lists MNHNS and SASEGT. For the CD8 naive samples, CD45RO-negative cells were positively selected for CCR7, yielding a CD45RA+CCR7+ population from which TemRA cells were excluded. The donors were healthy, HIV-negative adults who had no recently reported acute infections or vaccinations. All donors were Caucasian adults living in Nashville, Tennessee, USA. Blood was obtained by leukapheresis, after which PBMCs were separated by Ficoll-Histopaque density gradient centrifugation and cryopreserved in liquid nitrogen vapor phase. Purity and quantity of every magnetically sorted T cell population were checked by analytical flow cytometry. Genomic DNA was isolated from every sorted fraction and measured by UV absorbance on a Nanodrop 2000c.

The specimen sequenced was naive CD8+ T cells sorted from blood. This specimen's cell subset or site label, interpreted: CD45RA+CCR7+. The receptor was derived from a man younger than 35 in good health. Recombination connected TRBV6-1 to TRBJ1-1; the D gene is unclear. The CDR3 has the sequence CASYLEPQLNTEAFF. The bases read TGTGCCAGCTATCTCGAGCCCCAATTGAACACTGAAGCTTTCTTT.